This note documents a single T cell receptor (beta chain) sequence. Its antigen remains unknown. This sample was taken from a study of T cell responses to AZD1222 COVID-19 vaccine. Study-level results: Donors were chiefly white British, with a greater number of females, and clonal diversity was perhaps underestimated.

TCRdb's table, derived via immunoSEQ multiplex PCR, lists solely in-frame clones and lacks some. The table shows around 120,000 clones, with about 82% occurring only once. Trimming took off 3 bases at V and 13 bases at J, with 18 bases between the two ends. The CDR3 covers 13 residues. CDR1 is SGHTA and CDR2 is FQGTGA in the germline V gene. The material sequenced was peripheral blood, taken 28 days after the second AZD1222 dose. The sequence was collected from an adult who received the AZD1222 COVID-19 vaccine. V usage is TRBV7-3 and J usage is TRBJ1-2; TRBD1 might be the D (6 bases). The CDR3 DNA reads TGTGCCAGCAGCTTGGAAGGACAGTCGCTCCTCACCTTC. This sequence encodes CASSLEGQSLLTF.